These 14 T cell receptor beta chains were all obtained from the same sample, sequenced in a study of blood T cell repertoires in COVID-19. Sequencing was performed with immunoSEQ multiplex PCR; in TCRdb, only in-frame clones are kept and a portion is missing. Among roughly 87,000 clones listed, 86% were seen once. Sample: peripheral blood. The receptors here all came from a human donor in a cohort sampled during active COVID-19.

The chain joins TRBV7-3 to TRBJ2-2; tentative D call: TRBD1 (6 bases). Trimming removed 2 bases at V and 4 bases at J, with 11 bases between. The CDR3 loop spans 15 amino acids. Per germline, CDR1 SGHTA and CDR2 FQGTGA. The CDR3 nucleotides are TGTGCCAGCAGCTTACGTCAGGGGTTCACCGGGGAGCTGTTTTTT. Protein: CASSLRQGFTGELFF.

The J gene is TRBJ2-3, the V gene TRBV6-5; TRBD1 matches 8 bases. The germline gives CDR1 MNHEY, CDR2 SVGAGI. CDR3 length equals 15 residues. The V and J ends lost 5 bases and 3 bases, in that order; junction bases with no gene match: 7. The DNA of the CDR3 is TGTGCCAGCAGTACAGGGGGGCGAGGGACAGATACGCAGTATTTT. Its protein product is CASSTGGRGTDTQYF.

The chain combines TRBV7-9 with TRBJ1-5; D is undetermined. Trimming shortened V by 2 bases and J by 7 bases, and 6 bases separated the two germline ends. CDR3 length: 12 amino acids. Germline CDR1 and CDR2: SEHNR and FQNEAQ (reference sequence). The CDR3 DNA sequence: TGTGCCAGCAGCTTACCGGAGCAGCCCCAGCATTTT. Its translation: CASSLPEQPQHF.

This rearrangement joins TRBV28 to TRBJ2-7, with 11 bases identical to TRBD2. The germline V gene has CDR1 MDHEN and CDR2 SYDVKM. CDR3 length equals 17 residues. The ends lost 6 bases at V and 4 bases at J; junction bases unmatched: 14. CDR3 bases: TGTGCCAGCAGCCCCGGGGGTAGCGGGAGGGGTATTTACGAGCAGTACTTC. Protein: CASSPGGSGRGIYEQYF.

The V and J genes are TRBV6-6 and TRBJ2-6; 8 bases are a match to TRBD1. The length of the CDR3 is 16 residues. Germline values: CDR1 MNHNY, CDR2 SVGAGI (reference sequence). With 5 bases clipped from V and 0 bases from J, the junction kept 3 bases outside the gene matches. The DNA for the CDR3 is TGTGCCAGCAGTGGACAGGGTTTCTCTGGGGCCAACGTCCTGACTTTC. Translating it yields CASSGQGFSGANVLTF.

J is TRBJ2-7 and V is TRBV4-3; TRBD1 matches 9 bases. CDR3 length equals 15 residues. J gave up 1 base and V 2 bases, and 3 bases lay outside the gene matches. The germline CDR1 and CDR2 sequences are LGHNA and YSLEER. The CDR3 DNA follows: TGCGCCAGCAGCCAACAACAGGGGGCTTCCTACGAGCAGTACTTC. As protein: CASSQQQGASYEQYF.

This chain links TRBV6-1 with TRBJ2-7, with D possibly being TRBD1 (6 bases). V lost 3 bases, J lost 8 bases, and 11 bases lay in between. This CDR3 contains 12 residues. CDR1 and CDR2 (germline): MNHNS, SASEGT. The DNA for the CDR3 is TGTGCCAGCAGTGACAGGGGTCAGCAGCAGTACTTC. Protein: CASSDRGQQQYF.

The chain is built from TRBV27 and TRBJ2-3, with D maybe TRBD1 (5 bases). The CDR3 spans 13 residues. The V end lost 3 bases, the J end lost 4 bases, and 8 bases lay between the germline ends. In germline, CDR1 is MNHEY, CDR2 SMNVEV (reference sequence). This CDR3 reads CASSFREADTQYF. The CDR3 DNA follows: TGTGCCAGCAGTTTCAGGGAAGCAGATACGCAGTATTTT.

The CDR3: CASSDTGGMQPQHF. In DNA, the CDR3 is TGTGCCAGCAGCGACACAGGGGGCATGCAGCCCCAGCATTTT. The rearrangement uses TRBV9 and TRBJ1-5, with TRBD1 matching 9 bases. Germline CDR1 reads SGDLS; CDR2 reads YYNGEE. This CDR3 region has 14 residues. Trimming cost V 3 bases and J 7 bases; bases outside gene matches: 5. Supplemented by reference TRBV9 and TRBJ1-5, the full variable domain reads DSGVTQTPKHLITATGQRVTLRCSPRSGDLSVYWYQQSLDQGLQFLIQYYNGEERAKGNILERFSAQQFPDLHSELNLSSLELGDSALYFCASSDTGGMQPQHFGDGTRLSIL.

CDR3 sequence reads: CASSPGTRQPQHF. For the CDR3, the DNA is TGTGCCAGTAGTCCCGGGACACGTCAGCCCCAGCATTTT. This sequence joins TRBV19 and TRBJ1-5; maybe TRBD1 (6 bases). The CDR3 contains 13 residues. V gave up 5 bases and J gave up 6 bases, with 11 bases separating them. The germline V gene encodes CDR1 LNHDA and CDR2 SQIVND (reference sequence).

The rearrangement links TRBV3-1 (or the pseudogene TRBV3-2) to TRBJ1-1, with D maybe TRBD1 (6 bases). This CDR3 has 16 amino acids. V lost 4 bases and J lost 0, with 15 bases in between. The germline V gene encodes CDR1 LGHDT and CDR2 YNNKEL (reference sequence). Written as DNA, the CDR3 is TGTGCCAGCAGCCCGCCAAGAGGGGGACTGAACACTGAAGCTTTCTTT. This translates into CASSPPRGGLNTEAFF.

The J gene is TRBJ2-7, the V gene TRBV7-3; 11 positions agree with TRBD1. CDR1 is SGHTA, CDR2 FQGTGA, per germline. J lost 6 bases, V lost 4 bases, and 5 bases had no gene match. The CDR3 totals 14 residues. The CDR3 coding sequence is TGTGCCAGCAGCTGGACAGGGGGCTTAAGCGAGCAGTACTTC. As protein: CASSWTGGLSEQYF.

About this clone itself: The sample holds other DNA sequences that translate to the same CDR3. The chain uses TRBV9 and TRBJ1-1, with D uncertain. Germline-derived CDR1 and CDR2 are SGDLS and YYNGEE. V was pared by 1 base and J by 0 bases, with 4 bases between. The CDR3 totals 13 residues. DNA of the CDR3: TGTGCCAGCAGCGTAACGGTGAACACTGAAGCTTTCTTT. Its protein is CASSVTVNTEAFF.

CDR3 nucleotide sequence: TGTGCCAGCATGCGTGCAGGAGGCGAAGCTTTCTTT. It translates to CASMRAGGEAFF. The V gene is TRBV12-3 or TRBV12-4, the J gene TRBJ1-1; D is ambiguous. CDR3 length equals 12 residues. V dropped 7 bases and J dropped 8 bases, with 14 bases sitting between them.